Described below is a single T cell receptor beta chain sequence and its context. The sample originates from a study of shared clonotypes between healthy human individuals. Assay: immunoSEQ multiplex PCR; the TCRdb copy retains only in-frame clones and omits some. The sample shows roughly 1 million clones, around 82% of them seen only once. This clonotype was sampled from a man younger than 30 in good health. Some clones in this sample may be carry-over from other donors' samples. Sequenced input: memory CD4+ T cells from PBMCs. Subset in this sample: CD45RA-negative fraction.

The chain's CDR3 is CASSLVLGDYEQYF. The CDR3 nucleotides read TGCGCCAGCAGCTTGGTACTCGGAGACTACGAGCAGTACTTC. J is TRBJ2-7 and V is TRBV5-1; no reliable D call. In germline, CDR1 is SGHRS, CDR2 YFSETQ. This CDR3 is built from 14 residues. With 0 bases removed from V and 3 bases from J, the gap between germline ends came to 10 bases.